Below are 3 T cell receptor beta chains sequenced from a single sample in a study of shared clonotypes between healthy human individuals. Sequenced by immunoSEQ multiplex PCR; TCRdb stores in-frame clones only, minus some. The table records roughly 2.2 million clones, 85% to 95% of them present only once. Material for sequencing was naive CD4+ T cells from PBMCs. Subset meaning: CD45RA+ positively selected. These receptors were collected from a man aged 18 to 30 in good health. Some clones in this sample may be carry-over from other donors' samples.

This clone was seen just once. This CDR3 is also generated by other DNA sequences in the sample. The chain couples TRBV5-1 to TRBJ1-1; no definite D call. Trimming removed 0 bases from V and 0 bases from J, with 9 bases in between. Germline CDR1 and CDR2: SGHRS and YFSETQ. CDR3 length equals 15 residues. The CDR3 DNA follows: TGCGCCAGCAGCTTGGCGGGTCCGTTGAACACTGAAGCTTTCTTT. Translating gives CASSLAGPLNTEAFF. The full variable domain, completed using reference TRBV5-1 and TRBJ1-1, is KAGVTQTPRYLIKTRGQQVTLSCSPISGHRSVSWYQQTPGQGLQFLFEYFSETQRNKGNFPGRFSGRQFSNSRSEMNVSTLELGDSALYLCASSLAGPLNTEAFFGQGTRLTVV.

This chain links TRBV19 with TRBJ2-2; 7 nucleotides align to TRBD2. Trimming removed 3 bases from V and 2 bases from J; junction bases left unmatched: 6. CDR1 and CDR2 (germline): LNHDA, SQIVND (reference sequence). The CDR3 covers 16 residues. CDR3 bases: TGTGCCAGTAGTATGGGGGGGTACTATAACACCGGGGAGCTGTTTTTT. Encoded protein: CASSMGGYYNTGELFF.

The V gene is TRBV27, the J gene TRBJ2-7; the match to TRBD2 covers 10 bases. This CDR3 has 15 residues. The trim removed 6 bases at V and 7 bases at J, leaving 12 bases unmatched. Germline assignment: CDR1 MNHEY and CDR2 SMNVEV (reference sequence). CDR3 protein: CASRLGTSALGEQYF. DNA for the CDR3: TGTGCCAGCAGGTTAGGGACTAGCGCCTTGGGGGAGCAGTACTTC.